This T cell receptor beta chain derives from a study of T cell changes during pregnancy in multiple sclerosis. The ends were cut back, 3 bases at V and 9 bases at J, with 8 bases in the middle. The CDR3 contains 11 residues. Germline CDR1 SNHLY, CDR2 FYNNEI. The table came from immunoSEQ multiplex PCR; TCRdb's copy has only in-frame clones and leaves some out. The sample holds some 24,000 clones, around 87% seen once. This clone occurred a few times. This TCR derives from a female donor in good health, enrolled as a control in a pregnancy study. The gene calls are TRBV2 and TRBJ1-1, with unresolved D. The sample consisted of CD4+ T cells from peripheral blood mononuclear cells, taken in the second trimester of pregnancy. The CDR3 loop is CASSEMSQAFF. The CDR3, as DNA: TGTGCCAGCAGTGAGATGAGCCAAGCTTTCTTT.